This T cell receptor beta chain emerged from a study of quantifying T cell responses using KT2 cells. In the study overall: cDNA was made from DNase-treated RNA using alpha and beta constant primers.

An oligo carrying a UMI was ligated to the cDNA 3' end. The first PCR ran approximately 4 cycles with an equimolar RC1.1 and RC1.2 beta primer mix. One entry per CDR3 protein results from TCRdb running MiXCR on the UMI-ligation and nested PCR reads. The sample carries tens of thousands of distinct CDR3 sequences, about 7.3% recorded once. This clonotype was seen only a few times. Unfractionated PBMC were spiked with known numbers of KT2 clone cells. This CDR3 has 16 residues. V lost 3 bases to trimming and J lost 1 base; unmatched junction nucleotides: 6. The germline CDR1 and CDR2 sequences are ENHRY and SYGVKD.

The chain joins TRBV10-3 to TRBJ2-3; 8 bases are a match to TRBD2. The TCR originated in a human donor. Material: PBMCs spiked with cells of the T cell clone KT2. The CDR3 region has the DNA TGTGCCATCAGTGACCCGCGGCGGGGGGGCACAGATACGCAGTATTTT. It codes for CAISDPRRGGTDTQYF.